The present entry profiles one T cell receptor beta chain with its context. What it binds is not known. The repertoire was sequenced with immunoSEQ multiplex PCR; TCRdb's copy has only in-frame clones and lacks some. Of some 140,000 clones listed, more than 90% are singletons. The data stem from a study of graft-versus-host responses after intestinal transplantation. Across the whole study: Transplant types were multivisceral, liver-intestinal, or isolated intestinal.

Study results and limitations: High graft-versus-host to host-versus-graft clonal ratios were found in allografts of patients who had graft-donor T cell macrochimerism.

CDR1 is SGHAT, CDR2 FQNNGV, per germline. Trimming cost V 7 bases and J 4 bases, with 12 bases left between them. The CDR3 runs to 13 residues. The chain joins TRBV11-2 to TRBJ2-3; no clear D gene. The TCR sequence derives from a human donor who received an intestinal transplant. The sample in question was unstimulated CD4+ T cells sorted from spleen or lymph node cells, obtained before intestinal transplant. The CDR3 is CASTVRTADTQYF. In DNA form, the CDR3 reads TGTGCCAGCACCGTAAGAACAGCAGATACGCAGTATTTT.